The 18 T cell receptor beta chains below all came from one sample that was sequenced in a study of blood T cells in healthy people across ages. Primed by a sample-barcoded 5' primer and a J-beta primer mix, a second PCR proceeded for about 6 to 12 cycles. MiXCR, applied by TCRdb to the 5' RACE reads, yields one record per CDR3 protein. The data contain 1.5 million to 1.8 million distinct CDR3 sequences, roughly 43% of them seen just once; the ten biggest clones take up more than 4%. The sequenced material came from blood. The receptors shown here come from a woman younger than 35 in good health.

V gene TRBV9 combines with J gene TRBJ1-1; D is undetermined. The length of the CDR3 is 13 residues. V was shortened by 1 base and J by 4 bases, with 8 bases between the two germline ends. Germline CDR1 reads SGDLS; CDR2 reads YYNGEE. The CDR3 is CASSVRAGTEAFF. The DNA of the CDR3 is TGTGCCAGCAGCGTAAGAGCAGGCACTGAAGCTTTCTTT.

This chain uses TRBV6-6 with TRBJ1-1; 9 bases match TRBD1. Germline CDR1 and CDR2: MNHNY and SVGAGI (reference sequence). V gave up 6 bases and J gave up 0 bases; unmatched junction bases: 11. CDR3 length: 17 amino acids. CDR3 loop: CASRTSTGGRLNTEAFF. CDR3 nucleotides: TGTGCCAGCAGAACCTCGACAGGGGGTCGGTTGAACACTGAAGCTTTCTTT.

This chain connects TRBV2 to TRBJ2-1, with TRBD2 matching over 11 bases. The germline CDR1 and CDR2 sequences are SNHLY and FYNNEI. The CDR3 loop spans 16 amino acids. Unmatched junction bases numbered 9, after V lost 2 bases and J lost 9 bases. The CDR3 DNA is TGTGCCAGCAGTGAATGGCTTAGCGGGGGGGCTCCTGAGCAGTTCTTC. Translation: CASSEWLSGGAPEQFF.

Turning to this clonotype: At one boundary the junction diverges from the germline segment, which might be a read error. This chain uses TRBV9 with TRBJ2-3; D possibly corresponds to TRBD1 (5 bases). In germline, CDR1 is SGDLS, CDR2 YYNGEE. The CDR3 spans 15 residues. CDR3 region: CVSSVASGRTDTQYF. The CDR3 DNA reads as TGTGTCAGCAGCGTAGCTTCAGGGCGCACAGATACGCAGTATTTT.

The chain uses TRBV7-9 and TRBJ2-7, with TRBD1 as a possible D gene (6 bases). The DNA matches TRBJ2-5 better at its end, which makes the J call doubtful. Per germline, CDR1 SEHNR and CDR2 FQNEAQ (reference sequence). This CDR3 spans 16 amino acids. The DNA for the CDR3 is TGTGCCAGCAGCTCCTCCGGGACACGTTACCAAGAGACCCAGTACTTC. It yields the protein CASSSSGTRYQETQYF.

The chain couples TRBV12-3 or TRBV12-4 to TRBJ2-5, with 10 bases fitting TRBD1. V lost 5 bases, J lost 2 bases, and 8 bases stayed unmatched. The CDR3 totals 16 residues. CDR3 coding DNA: TGTGCCAGCAGTAGGCGACAGGGGGCGAAGCAAGAGACCCAGTACTTC. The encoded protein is CASSRRQGAKQETQYF.

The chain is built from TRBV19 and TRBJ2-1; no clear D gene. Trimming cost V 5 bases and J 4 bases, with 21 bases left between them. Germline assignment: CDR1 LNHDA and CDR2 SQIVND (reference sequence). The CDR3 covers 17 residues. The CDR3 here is CASSAVFPPGNYNEQFF. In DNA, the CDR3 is TGTGCCAGTAGTGCGGTTTTCCCCCCAGGCAATTACAATGAGCAGTTCTTC. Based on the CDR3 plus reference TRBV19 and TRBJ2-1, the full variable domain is DGGITQSPKYLFRKEGQNVTLSCEQNLNHDAMYWYRQDPGQGLRLIYYSQIVNDFQKGDIAEGYSVSREKKESFPLTVTSAQKNPTAFYLCASSAVFPPGNYNEQFFGPGTRLTVL.

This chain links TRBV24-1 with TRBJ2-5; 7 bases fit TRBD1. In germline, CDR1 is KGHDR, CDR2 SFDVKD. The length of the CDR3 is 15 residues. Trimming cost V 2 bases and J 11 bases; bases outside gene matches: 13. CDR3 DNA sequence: TGTGCCACCAGTGATTCAAGGACAGGTATCAATGAGCAGTACTTC. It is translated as CATSDSRTGINEQYF.

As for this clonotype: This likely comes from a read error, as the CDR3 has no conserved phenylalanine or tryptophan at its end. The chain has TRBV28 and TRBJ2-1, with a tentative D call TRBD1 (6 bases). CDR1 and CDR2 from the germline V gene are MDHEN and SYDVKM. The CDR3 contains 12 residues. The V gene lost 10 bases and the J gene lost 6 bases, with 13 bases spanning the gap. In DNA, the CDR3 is TGTGCCACCATCCAACAGGGCAATGAGCAGTTCTTA. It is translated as CATIQQGNEQFL.

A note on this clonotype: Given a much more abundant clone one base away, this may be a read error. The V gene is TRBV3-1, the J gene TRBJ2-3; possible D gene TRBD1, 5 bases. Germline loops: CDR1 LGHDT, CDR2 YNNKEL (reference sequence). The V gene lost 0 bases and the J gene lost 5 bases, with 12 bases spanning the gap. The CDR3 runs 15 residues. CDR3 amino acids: CASSQDRQGQDTQYF. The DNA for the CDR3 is TGTGCCAGCAGCCAAGATCGTCAGGGTCAAGATACGCAGTATTTT.

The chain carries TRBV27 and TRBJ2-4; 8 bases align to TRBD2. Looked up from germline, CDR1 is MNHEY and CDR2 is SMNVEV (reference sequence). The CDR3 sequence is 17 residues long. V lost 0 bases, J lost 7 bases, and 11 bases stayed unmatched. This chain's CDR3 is CASSLSLGAGVQNIQYF. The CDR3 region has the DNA TGTGCCAGCAGTTTATCCCTTGGAGCGGGAGTTCAGAACATTCAGTACTTC.

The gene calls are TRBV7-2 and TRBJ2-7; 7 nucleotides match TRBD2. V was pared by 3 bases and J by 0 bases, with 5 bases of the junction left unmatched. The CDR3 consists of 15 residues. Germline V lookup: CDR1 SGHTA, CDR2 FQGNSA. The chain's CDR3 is CASSFSSGASYEQYF. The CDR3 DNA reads TGTGCCAGCAGCTTCTCCAGCGGGGCCTCCTACGAGCAGTACTTC. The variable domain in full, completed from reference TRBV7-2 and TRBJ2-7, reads GAGVSQSPSNKVTEKGKDVELRCDPISGHTALYWYRQSLGQGLEFLIYFQGNSAPDKSGLPSDRFSAERTGGSVSTLTIQRTQQEDSAVYLCASSFSSGASYEQYFGPGTRLTVT.

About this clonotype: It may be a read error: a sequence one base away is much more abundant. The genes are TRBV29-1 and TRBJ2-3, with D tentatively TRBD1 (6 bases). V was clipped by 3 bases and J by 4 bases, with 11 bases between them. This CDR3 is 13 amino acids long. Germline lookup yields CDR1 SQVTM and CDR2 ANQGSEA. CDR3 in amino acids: CSVDRQGSDTQYF. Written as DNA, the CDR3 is TGCAGCGTTGATCGGCAGGGGTCAGATACGCAGTATTTT.

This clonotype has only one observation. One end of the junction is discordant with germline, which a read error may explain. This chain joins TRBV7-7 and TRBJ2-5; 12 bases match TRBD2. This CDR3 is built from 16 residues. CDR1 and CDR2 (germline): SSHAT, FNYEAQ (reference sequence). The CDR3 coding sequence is TGTGCTAGCAGTCGACTAGCGGGAGAGTGGAACAATGAGCAGTACTTC. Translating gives CASSRLAGEWNNEQYF.

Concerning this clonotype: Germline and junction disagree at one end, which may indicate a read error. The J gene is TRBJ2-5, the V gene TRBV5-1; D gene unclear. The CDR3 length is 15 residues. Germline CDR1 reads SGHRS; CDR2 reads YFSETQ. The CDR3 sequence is CASSLDNRLEETQYF. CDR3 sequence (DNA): TGCGCTAGCAGCTTGGATAACAGACTGGAAGAGACCCAGTACTTC.

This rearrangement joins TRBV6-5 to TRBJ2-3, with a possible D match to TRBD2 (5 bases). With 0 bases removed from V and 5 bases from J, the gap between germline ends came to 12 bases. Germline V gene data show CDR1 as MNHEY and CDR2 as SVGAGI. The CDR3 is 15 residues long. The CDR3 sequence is CASSYSEGWEDTQYF. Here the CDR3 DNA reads TGTGCCAGCAGTTACTCTGAGGGATGGGAAGATACGCAGTATTTT.

The CDR3: CASSPEGREYYNEQYF. The CDR3 DNA reads as TGTGCCAGCAGCCCAGAGGGGCGGGAGTACTACAATGAGCAGTACTTC. This chain uses TRBV7-9 with TRBJ2-7, with 7 bases identical to TRBD2. The CDR3 runs 16 residues. Germline assignment: CDR1 SEHNR and CDR2 FQNEAQ (reference sequence). The ends lost 5 bases at V and 7 bases at J; junction bases unmatched: 17.

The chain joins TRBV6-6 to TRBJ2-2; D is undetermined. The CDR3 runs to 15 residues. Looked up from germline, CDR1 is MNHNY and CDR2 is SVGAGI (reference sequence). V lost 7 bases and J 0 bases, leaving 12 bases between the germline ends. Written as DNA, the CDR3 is TGTGCCAGCACTGGCACCTCAGCGAACACCGGGGAGCTGTTTTTT. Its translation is CASTGTSANTGELFF.